A single sample is the source of the 2 T cell receptor beta chains below, sequenced in a study of control samples from healthy donors and cancer patients. Profiling relied on immunoSEQ multiplex PCR, and the TCRdb table lists in-frame clones only, not all of them. The sample contains about 130,000 clones, around 90% of which appear only once. The source material was blood. The source is a man in his late teens or twenties in good health.

The CDR3: CASSLGTSSYEQYF. The CDR3 DNA reads TGCGCCAGCAGCCTGGGGACCAGCTCCTACGAGCAGTACTTC. The J gene is TRBJ2-7, the V gene TRBV4-1; the D call may be TRBD1 or TRBD2 (5 bases each). This CDR3 spans 14 amino acids. Trimming took off 4 bases at V and 0 bases at J, with 10 bases between the two ends. CDR1 and CDR2 from the germline V gene are MGHRA and YSYEKL.

The V and J genes are TRBV5-1 and TRBJ1-3, with TRBD1 matching over 8 bases. Losses at the gene ends were 4 bases for V and 0 bases for J; bases not matched to a gene: 9. The length of the CDR3 is 17 residues. Germline loops: CDR1 SGHRS, CDR2 YFSETQ. The CDR3 sequence is CASSRDGTGLSGNTIYF. CDR3 coding DNA: TGCGCCAGCAGCCGCGACGGGACAGGACTCTCTGGAAACACCATATATTTT.